The TCR beta chain described here comes from a study of blood T cell repertoires in COVID-19. Study-wide background: Whether acute or convalescent, the COVID-19 samples came from the United States, Italy and Spain.

Original data processing: Reference gene primer amplification yielded estimated nucleated cell counts. Here immunoSEQ multiplex PCR was the method, and the copy in TCRdb shows in-frame clones only, minus some. V and J calls and clone size are those listed in that table; D and trimming were worked out from the DNA. The top ten clones hold more than 1.5% of a sample with 130,000 or so clones, around 90% of them seen once. Germline assignment: CDR1 MNHNY and CDR2 SVGAGI (reference sequence). J lost 2 bases, V lost 7 bases, and 6 bases had no gene match. CDR3 length equals 14 residues. Sequenced input: peripheral blood. This receptor was taken from an older woman with acute or convalescent COVID-19. The rearrangement uses TRBV6-6 and TRBJ1-2; 8 positions agree with TRBD1. CDR3 in amino acids: CASNGQGKNYGYTF. The DNA of the CDR3 is TGTGCCAGCAACGGACAGGGCAAAAACTATGGCTACACCTTC.